These 20 T cell receptor beta chains came from one sample sequenced in a study of blood T cell repertoires in COVID-19 (dated by TCRdb to the early 2020s). Libraries were built with the immunoSEQ multiplex PCR assay. The source is immuneACCESS, and TCRdb retained only in-frame sequences with V and J called. Part of the clones is not carried over; for the studies checked, unresolved V genes explain less than half of this, and the remainder is unexplained. In this sample the table shows 150,000 to 180,000 clones, about four fifths of which occur a single time. The ten most abundant clones make up about 31% of the sample. The sequenced sample consisted of peripheral blood. Receptors were obtained from an older woman with acute or convalescent COVID-19.

The chain uses TRBV20-1 and TRBJ2-1, with a tentative D call TRBD2 (6 bases). CDR1 is DFQATT and CDR2 is SNEGSKA in the germline V gene (reference sequence). This CDR3 contains 11 residues. CDR3 region: CSNSAGLEQFF. Here the CDR3 DNA reads TGCAGCAACTCAGCGGGTCTTGAGCAGTTCTTC.

The genes are TRBV12-5 and TRBJ2-2; D is possibly TRBD2 (5 bases). The CDR3 consists of 14 residues. The germline V and J ends were trimmed by 6 bases and 4 bases, with 12 bases remaining between them. CDR1 LGHNT and CDR2 FRNRAP come from the germline V gene. The CDR3 sequence is CASGGSSFTGELFF. The DNA for the CDR3 is TGTGCTAGTGGAGGGAGTTCCTTCACCGGGGAGCTGTTTTTT.

The gene calls are TRBV6-5 and TRBJ2-7; no clear D gene. The CDR3 runs 12 residues. V was pared by 7 bases and J by 2 bases, with 9 bases between. Looked up from germline, CDR1 is MNHEY and CDR2 is SVGAGI. The CDR3 reads CASTAQTYEQYF. The CDR3 DNA reads TGTGCCAGCACAGCGCAAACCTACGAGCAGTACTTC.

The chain carries TRBV7-2 and TRBJ1-3, with D uncertain. Germline V lookup: CDR1 SGHTA, CDR2 FQGNSA. V shed 5 bases and J shed 0 bases, with 8 bases lying between them. The CDR3 contains 14 residues. The CDR3 DNA follows: TGTGCCAGCAGCCCCGGAGGCTCTGGAAACACCATATATTTT. It codes for CASSPGGSGNTIYF.

The chain uses TRBV6-7 and TRBJ2-1, with a tentative D call TRBD1 (6 bases). TRBV6-7 is an ORF, with its function uncertain. This CDR3 spans 18 amino acids. The ends were cut back, 4 bases at V and 1 base at J, with 20 bases in the middle. In nucleotides, the CDR3 is TGTGCCAGCAGTTCTCCACCGAACAGGGTTAGATCCTACAATGAGCAGTTCTTC. Translating it yields CASSSPPNRVRSYNEQFF.

The chain joins TRBV6-5 to TRBJ2-1; a weak D match, TRBD2 (6 bases). This CDR3 is 15 amino acids long. Germline lookup yields CDR1 MNHEY and CDR2 SVGAGI. With 6 bases removed from V and 4 bases from J, the gap between germline ends came to 16 bases. Here the CDR3 DNA reads TGTGCCAGCAGCCTTGCACGGAGGGCGTACAATGAGCAGTTCTTC. Translating gives CASSLARRAYNEQFF.

The DNA of the CDR3 is TGTGCTAGTGCCCCTAGTGGCCCCTCTGAGGAGACCCAGTACTTC. It encodes CASAPSGPSEETQYF. The chain couples TRBV12-5 to TRBJ2-5; D unclear. CDR3 size: 15 residues. Germline V gene lookup returns CDR1 LGHNT and CDR2 FRNRAP. V was clipped by 7 bases and J by 5 bases, with 20 bases between them. The full variable domain, its missing parts supplied by reference TRBV12-5 and TRBJ2-5, is DARVTQTPRHKVTEMGQEVTMRCQPILGHNTVFWYRQTMMQGLELLAYFRNRAPLDDSGMPKDRFSAEMPDATLATLKIQPSEPRDSAVYFCASAPSGPSEETQYFGPGTRLLVL.

In nucleotides, the CDR3 is TGTGCCAGCAGCGGACAGGGGACGACGAACACTGAAGCTTTCTTT. It yields the protein CASSGQGTTNTEAFF. The chain links TRBV2 to TRBJ1-1; 9 nucleotides agree with TRBD1. The V and J ends lost 6 bases and 1 base, in that order; junction bases with no gene match: 6. In germline, CDR1 is SNHLY, CDR2 FYNNEI. This CDR3 region has 15 residues.

The rearrangement joins TRBV3-1 (or the pseudogene TRBV3-2) to TRBJ1-2, with D perhaps TRBD1 (6 bases). Looked up from germline, CDR1 is LGHDT and CDR2 is YNNKEL (reference sequence). The CDR3 length is 17 residues. Trimming cost V 3 bases and J 4 bases, with 21 bases left between them. The CDR3 nucleotides read TGTGCCAGCAGCCAGGGTCAGGACAGTCGCCTTTTCTATGGCTACACCTTC. Its protein is CASSQGQDSRLFYGYTF.

The chain has TRBV7-9 and TRBJ1-4; D gene ambiguous. V was trimmed by 1 base and J by 0 bases, leaving 12 bases between them. Germline CDR1 SEHNR, CDR2 FQNEAQ (reference sequence). This CDR3 has 17 residues. DNA of the CDR3: TGTGCCAGCAGCTTAGGCGCAGCGACCGCAACTAATGAAAAACTGTTTTTT. Translation gives CASSLGAATATNEKLFF.

This chain links TRBV6-5 with TRBJ2-1, with D possibly being TRBD2 (6 bases). V was shortened by 8 bases and J by 10 bases, with 24 bases between the two germline ends. Germline assignment: CDR1 MNHEY and CDR2 SVGAGI. The CDR3 consists of 15 residues. DNA of the CDR3: TGTGCCAGCTCGCCCGGGGGATCGCAGGGCAAAGAGCAGTTCTTC. Residues: CASSPGGSQGKEQFF.

J is TRBJ1-5 and V is TRBV19, with 9 nucleotides matching TRBD1. The V and J ends lost 1 base and 0 bases, in that order; junction bases with no gene match: 10. Germline CDR1 and CDR2: LNHDA and SQIVND (reference sequence). The CDR3 totals 19 residues. The CDR3 nucleotides are TGTGCCAGTAGTATAGGTCCCGGGACAGGGAGGGGTAGCAATCAGCCCCAGCATTTT. It translates to CASSIGPGTGRGSNQPQHF.

CDR3 sequence reads: CATSTNRGGNSPLHF. CDR3 sequence (DNA): TGTGCCACCAGCACCAACAGGGGTGGTAATTCACCCCTCCACTTT. The chain links TRBV15 to TRBJ1-6; TRBD1 matches 7 bases. Trimming at V came to 4 bases and at J to 6 bases, leaving 6 bases not matched to a gene. CDR1 LNHNV and CDR2 YYDKDF come from the germline V gene (reference sequence). The CDR3 loop spans 15 amino acids.

This chain links TRBV6-5 with TRBJ1-1; D is unclear. Trimming shortened V by 6 bases and J by 5 bases, and 13 bases separated the two germline ends. Germline V gene sequence: CDR1 MNHEY, CDR2 SVGAGI. The CDR3 length is 13 residues. The CDR3 sequence: CASRLSRPTEAFF. CDR3 nucleotides: TGTGCCAGCAGACTAAGTAGGCCAACTGAAGCTTTCTTT.

The rearrangement joins TRBV2 to TRBJ1-3, with 8 bases that match TRBD1. The CDR3 has 16 amino acids. Germline V gene lookup returns CDR1 SNHLY and CDR2 FYNNEI. V lost 2 bases, J lost 2 bases, and 5 bases stayed unmatched. The CDR3, as DNA: TGTGCCAGCAGTGAAAGGACAGGGAGTCCTGGAAACACCATATATTTT. Protein: CASSERTGSPGNTIYF.

The V call is TRBV19, the J call TRBJ1-3, with a weak D call TRBD1 (6 bases). Germline CDR1 and CDR2: LNHDA and SQIVND (reference sequence). Deletions cut 0 bases from V and 4 bases from J, with 16 bases between. This CDR3 region has 17 residues. The CDR3 is CASSIDPRGSVGNTIYF. In DNA, the CDR3 is TGTGCCAGTAGTATAGATCCCAGGGGATCGGTCGGAAACACCATATATTTT.

This clone was counted many times. The rearrangement joins TRBV5-1 to TRBJ1-1; possible D gene TRBD1, 5 bases. V lost 4 bases and J 4 bases, leaving 17 bases between the germline ends. The germline CDR1 and CDR2 sequences are SGHRS and YFSETQ. The CDR3 consists of 15 residues. CDR3 sequence: CASSGSGSESTEAFF. In DNA, the CDR3 is TGCGCCAGCAGCGGGTCAGGGTCGGAGAGCACTGAAGCTTTCTTT. The complete variable domain, with remaining parts taken from reference TRBV5-1 and TRBJ1-1, reads KAGVTQTPRYLIKTRGQQVTLSCSPISGHRSVSWYQQTPGQGLQFLFEYFSETQRNKGNFPGRFSGRQFSNSRSEMNVSTLELGDSALYLCASSGSGSESTEAFFGQGTRLTVV.

The chain combines TRBV9 with TRBJ1-2; a weak D match, TRBD1 (5 bases). The V end lost 4 bases, the J end lost 8 bases, and 12 bases lay between the germline ends. CDR1 and CDR2 from the germline V gene are SGDLS and YYNGEE. This CDR3 is built from 12 residues. CDR3 nucleotides: TGTGCCAGCAGCTCCCAGGGTGGAGGCTACACCTTC. The encoded protein is CASSSQGGGYTF.

V usage is TRBV19 and J usage is TRBJ2-1, with TRBD2 matching 7 bases. This CDR3 has 14 residues. V lost 8 bases to trimming and J lost 3 bases; unmatched junction nucleotides: 7. CDR1 is LNHDA, CDR2 SQIVND, per germline (reference sequence). CDR3 sequence reads: CASAWRGNYNEQFF. CDR3 in DNA: TGTGCCAGTGCTTGGCGGGGGAACTACAATGAGCAGTTCTTC.

The chain uses TRBV7-9 and TRBJ1-4, with D hard to call. V lost 4 bases to trimming and J lost 8 bases, with 14 bases between them. Per the germline V gene, CDR1 is SEHNR and CDR2 is FQNEAQ (reference sequence). The CDR3 loop spans 14 amino acids. The CDR3 DNA is TGTGCCAGCAGCTCACCGGGTTATATGGAAAAACTGTTTTTT. The encoded protein is CASSSPGYMEKLFF.